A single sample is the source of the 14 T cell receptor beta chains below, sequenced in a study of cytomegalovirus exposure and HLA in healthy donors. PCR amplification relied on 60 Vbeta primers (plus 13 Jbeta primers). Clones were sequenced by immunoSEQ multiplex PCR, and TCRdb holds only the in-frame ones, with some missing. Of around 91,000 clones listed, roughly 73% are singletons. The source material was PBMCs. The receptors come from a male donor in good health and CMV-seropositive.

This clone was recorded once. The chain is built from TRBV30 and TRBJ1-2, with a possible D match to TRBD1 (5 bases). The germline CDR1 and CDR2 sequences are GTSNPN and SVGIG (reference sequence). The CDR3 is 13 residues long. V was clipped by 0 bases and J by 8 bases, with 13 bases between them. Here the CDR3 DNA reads TGTGCCTGGAGTGTAGAAGGGGTGGAAGGCTACACCTTC. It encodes CAWSVEGVEGYTF.

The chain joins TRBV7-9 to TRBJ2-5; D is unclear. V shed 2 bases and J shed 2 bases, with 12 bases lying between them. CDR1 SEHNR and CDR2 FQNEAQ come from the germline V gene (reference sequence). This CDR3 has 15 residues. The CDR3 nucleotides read TGTGCCAGCAGCTTAATGACATACAAACAAGAGACCCAGTACTTC. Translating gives CASSLMTYKQETQYF.

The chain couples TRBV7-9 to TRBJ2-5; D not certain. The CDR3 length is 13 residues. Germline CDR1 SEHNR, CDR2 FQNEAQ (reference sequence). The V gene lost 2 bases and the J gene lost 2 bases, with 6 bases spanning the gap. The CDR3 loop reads CASSLSVQETQYF. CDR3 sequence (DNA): TGTGCCAGCAGCTTATCAGTTCAAGAGACCCAGTACTTC.

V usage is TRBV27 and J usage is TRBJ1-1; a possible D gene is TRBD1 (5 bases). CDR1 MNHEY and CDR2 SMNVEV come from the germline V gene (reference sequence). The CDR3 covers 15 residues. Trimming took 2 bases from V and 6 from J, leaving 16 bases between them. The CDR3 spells CASSLISFQGAEAFF. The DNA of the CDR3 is TGTGCCAGCAGTTTAATCTCCTTCCAGGGCGCTGAAGCTTTCTTT.

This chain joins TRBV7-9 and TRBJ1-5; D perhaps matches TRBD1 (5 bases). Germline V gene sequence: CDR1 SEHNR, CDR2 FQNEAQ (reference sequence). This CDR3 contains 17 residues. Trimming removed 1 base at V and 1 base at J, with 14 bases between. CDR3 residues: CASSLGLGGASNQPQHF. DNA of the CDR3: TGTGCCAGCAGCTTAGGTTTGGGAGGGGCGAGCAATCAGCCCCAGCATTTT.

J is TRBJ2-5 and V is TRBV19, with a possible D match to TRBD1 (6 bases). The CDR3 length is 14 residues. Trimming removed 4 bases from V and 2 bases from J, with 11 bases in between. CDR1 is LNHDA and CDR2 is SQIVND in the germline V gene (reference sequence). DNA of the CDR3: TGTGCCAGTAGTACTCAGGGGCGGCAAGAGACCCAGTACTTC. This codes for CASSTQGRQETQYF. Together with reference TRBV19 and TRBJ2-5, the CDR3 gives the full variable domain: DGGITQSPKYLFRKEGQNVTLSCEQNLNHDAMYWYRQDPGQGLRLIYYSQIVNDFQKGDIAEGYSVSREKKESFPLTVTSAQKNPTAFYLCASSTQGRQETQYFGPGTRLLVL.

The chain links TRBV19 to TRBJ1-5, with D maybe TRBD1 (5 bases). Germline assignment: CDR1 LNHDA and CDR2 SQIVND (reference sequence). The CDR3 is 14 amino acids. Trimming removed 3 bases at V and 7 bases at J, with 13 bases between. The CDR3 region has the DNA TGTGCCAGTAGTATTGGGGCAGTTCGGCAGCCCCAGCATTTT. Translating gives CASSIGAVRQPQHF.

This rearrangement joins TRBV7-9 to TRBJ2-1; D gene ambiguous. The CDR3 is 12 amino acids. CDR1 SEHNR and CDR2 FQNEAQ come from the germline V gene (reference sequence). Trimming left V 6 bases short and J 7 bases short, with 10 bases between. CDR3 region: CASSFPGNEQFF. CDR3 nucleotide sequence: TGTGCCAGCAGTTTCCCCGGGAATGAGCAGTTCTTC.

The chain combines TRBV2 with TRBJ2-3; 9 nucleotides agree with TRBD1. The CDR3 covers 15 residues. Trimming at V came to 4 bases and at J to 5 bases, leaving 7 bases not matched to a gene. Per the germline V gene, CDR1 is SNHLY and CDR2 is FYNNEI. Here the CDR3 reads CASSVGTGRQDTQYF. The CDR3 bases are TGTGCCAGCAGTGTCGGGACAGGGAGGCAAGATACGCAGTATTTT.

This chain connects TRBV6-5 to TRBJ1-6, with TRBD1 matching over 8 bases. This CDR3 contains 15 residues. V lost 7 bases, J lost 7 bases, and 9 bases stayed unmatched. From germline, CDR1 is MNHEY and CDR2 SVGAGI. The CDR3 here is CASTRTYRGNSPLHF. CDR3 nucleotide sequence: TGTGCCAGCACTCGTACCTACAGGGGGAATTCACCCCTCCACTTT.

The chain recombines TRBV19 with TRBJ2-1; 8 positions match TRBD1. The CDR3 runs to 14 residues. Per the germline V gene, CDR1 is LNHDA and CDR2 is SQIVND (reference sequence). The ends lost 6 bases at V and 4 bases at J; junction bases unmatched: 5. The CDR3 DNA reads TGTGCCAGTAGCCGGGACAGGTCGTACAATGAGCAGTTCTTC. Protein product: CASSRDRSYNEQFF.

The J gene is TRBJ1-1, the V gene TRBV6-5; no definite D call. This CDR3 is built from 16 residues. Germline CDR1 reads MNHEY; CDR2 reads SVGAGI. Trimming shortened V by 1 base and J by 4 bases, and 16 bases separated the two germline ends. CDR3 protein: CASSYLSTVWSTEAFF. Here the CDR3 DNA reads TGTGCCAGCAGTTACTTATCGACCGTCTGGAGCACTGAAGCTTTCTTT.

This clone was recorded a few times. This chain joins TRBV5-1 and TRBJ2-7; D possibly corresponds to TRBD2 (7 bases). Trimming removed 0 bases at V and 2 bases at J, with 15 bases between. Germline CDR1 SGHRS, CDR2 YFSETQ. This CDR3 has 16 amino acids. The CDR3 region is CASSLGGAGAAYEQYF. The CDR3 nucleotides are TGCGCCAGCAGCTTGGGAGGCGCGGGGGCCGCCTACGAGCAGTACTTC.

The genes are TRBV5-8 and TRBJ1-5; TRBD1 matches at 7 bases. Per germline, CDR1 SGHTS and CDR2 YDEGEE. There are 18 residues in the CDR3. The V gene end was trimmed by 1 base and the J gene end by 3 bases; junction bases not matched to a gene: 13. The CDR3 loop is CASSLHPTGVGVNQPQHF. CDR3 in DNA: TGTGCCAGCAGCTTGCACCCAACAGGGGTCGGTGTCAATCAGCCCCAGCATTTT.